This T cell receptor beta chain was observed in a study of blood T cell repertoires in COVID-19. Study-wide background: PBMCs, B-cell-depleted T cells, or T cells were the source of the cDNA or gDNA that made up the material.

Libraries were prepared by immunoSEQ multiplex PCR; TCRdb keeps only in-frame clonotypes and omits some of them. The sample carries around 150,000 clones, about nine tenths recorded once. The J segment lost 12 bases and the V segment lost 4 bases, leaving 8 bases of the junction unmatched. The V gene's germline CDR1 is SGHTA and CDR2 FQGNSA. This CDR3 contains 15 residues. This receptor was obtained from a man in his forties or fifties with active or convalescent COVID-19. The chain combines TRBV7-2 with TRBJ2-4, with 14 nucleotides matching TRBD2. Material for sequencing was peripheral blood. The DNA for the CDR3 is TGTGCCAGCAGCTCCGGGACTAGCGGGAGCCCCACTCAGTACTTC. It translates to CASSSGTSGSPTQYF.